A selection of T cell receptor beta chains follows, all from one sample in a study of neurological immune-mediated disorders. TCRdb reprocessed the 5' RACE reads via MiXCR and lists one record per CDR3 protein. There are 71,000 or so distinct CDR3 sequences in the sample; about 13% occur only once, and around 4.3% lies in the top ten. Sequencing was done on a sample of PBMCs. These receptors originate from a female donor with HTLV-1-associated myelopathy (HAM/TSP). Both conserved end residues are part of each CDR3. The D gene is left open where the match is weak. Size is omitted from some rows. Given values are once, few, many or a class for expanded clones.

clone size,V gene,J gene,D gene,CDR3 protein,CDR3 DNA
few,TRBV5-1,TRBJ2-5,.,CASSQKETQYF,TGCGCCAGCAGCCAAAAAGAGACCCAGTACTTC
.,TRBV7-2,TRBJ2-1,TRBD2,CASSPRLAGNYYNEKFF,TGTGCCAGCAGCCCCCGACTAGCGGGCAACTACTACAATGAGAAGTTCTTC
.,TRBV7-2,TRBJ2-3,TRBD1,CASSLKAGGGDTQYF,TGTGCCAGCAGCTTAAAGGCAGGGGGCGGGGATACGCAGTATTTT
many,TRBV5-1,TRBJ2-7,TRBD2,CASSWTSGGSYEQYF,TGCGCCAGCAGCTGGACTAGCGGGGGATCCTACGAGCAGTACTTC
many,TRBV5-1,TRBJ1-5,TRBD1,CASRPDRGNQPQHF,TGCGCCAGCAGGCCGGACAGGGGCAATCAGCCCCAGCATTTT
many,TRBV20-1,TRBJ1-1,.,CSVPTRAGTEAFF,TGCAGTGTCCCGACGAGGGCGGGCACTGAAGCTTTCTTT
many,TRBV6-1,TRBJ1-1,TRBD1,CASSERQGTEAFF,TGTGCCAGCAGTGAAAGACAGGGAACTGAAGCTTTCTTT
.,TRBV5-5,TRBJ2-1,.,CVSSSAPSSYNEQFF,TGTGTCAGCAGCTCTGCACCGAGCTCCTACAATGAGCAGTTCTTC
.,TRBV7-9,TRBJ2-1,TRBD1,CASIVDRAGEQFF,TGTGCCAGCATCGTGGACAGGGCGGGTGAGCAGTTCTTC
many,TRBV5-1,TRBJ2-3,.,CASSLGSSTSTDTQYF,TGCGCCAGCAGCTTGGGGTCCAGTACTAGCACAGATACGCAGTATTTT
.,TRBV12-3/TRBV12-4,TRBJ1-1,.,CASSLAGRTEAFF,TGTGCCAGCAGTTTAGCTGGGAGGACTGAAGCTTTCTTT
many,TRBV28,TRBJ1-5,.,CASSLPRPYNQPQHF,TGTGCCAGCAGTTTACCGAGGCCCTACAATCAGCCCCAGCATTTT
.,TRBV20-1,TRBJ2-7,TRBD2,CSARDRLAGVGEQYF,TGCAGTGCTAGAGATCGGCTAGCGGGGGTGGGAGAGCAGTACTTC
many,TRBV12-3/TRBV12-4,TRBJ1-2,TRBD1,CASRRTGDGYTF,TGTGCCAGCAGAAGGACAGGGGATGGCTACACCTTC
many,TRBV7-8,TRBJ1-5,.,CASSLGGSNSNQPQHF,TGTGCCAGCAGCTTAGGCGGCAGTAATAGCAATCAGCCCCAGCATTTT
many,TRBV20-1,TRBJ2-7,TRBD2,CSARDLAGAYEQYF,TGCAGTGCTAGAGATCTAGCGGGCGCCTACGAGCAGTACTTC
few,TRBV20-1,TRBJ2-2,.,CSASLVGGPGELFF,TGCAGTGCTAGCCTCGTGGGGGGGCCCGGGGAGCTGTTTTTT
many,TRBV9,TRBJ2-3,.,CASKTTDTQYF,TGTGCCAGCAAGACCACAGATACGCAGTATTTT
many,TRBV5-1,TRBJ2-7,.,CASSLFSSYEQYF,TGCGCCAGCAGCTTATTCAGTTCCTACGAGCAGTACTTC
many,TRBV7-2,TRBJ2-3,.,CASSLAGGRADTQYF,TGTGCCAGCAGCTTAGCCGGGGGGCGGGCAGATACGCAGTATTTT
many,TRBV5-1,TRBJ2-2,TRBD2,CASSLLLAGASGELFF,TGCGCCAGCAGTCTACTCCTAGCGGGGGCCTCCGGGGAGCTGTTTTTT
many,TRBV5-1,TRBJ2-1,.,CASSLELTGNEQFF,TGCGCCAGCAGCTTGGAATTAACTGGCAATGAGCAGTTCTTC
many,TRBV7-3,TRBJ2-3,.,CASSLTTRGDTQYF,TGTGCCAGCAGCTTAACTACCCGGGGGGATACGCAGTATTTT
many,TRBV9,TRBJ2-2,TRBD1,CASSVRQGVGELFF,TGTGCCAGCAGCGTCCGGCAGGGGGTCGGGGAGCTGTTTTTT
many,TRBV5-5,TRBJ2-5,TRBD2,CASSIPPGLAMETQYF,TGTGCCAGCAGTATTCCTCCGGGACTAGCGATGGAGACCCAGTACTTC
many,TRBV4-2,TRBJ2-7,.,CASSQKTGLPPYEQYF,TGTGCCAGCAGCCAAAAAACCGGGCTCCCCCCCTACGAGCAGTACTTC
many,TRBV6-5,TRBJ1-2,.,CASTQDSFYGYTF,TGTGCCAGCACCCAGGACAGCTTCTATGGCTACACCTTC
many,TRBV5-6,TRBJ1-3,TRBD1,CASSPVQGTGNTIYF,TGTGCCAGCAGCCCGGTACAGGGGACTGGAAACACCATATATTTT
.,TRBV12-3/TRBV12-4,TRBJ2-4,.,CASSLSHIAKNIRYF,TGTGCCAGCAGTTTATCTCATATAGCCAAAAACATTCGGTACTTT
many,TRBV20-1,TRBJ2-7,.,CSASDNNYEQYF,TGCAGTGCTAGTGACAACAACTACGAGCAGTACTTC
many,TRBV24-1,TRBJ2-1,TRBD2,CATSDFGSSGASYNEQFF,TGTGCCACCAGTGATTTCGGGAGTAGCGGGGCCTCCTACAATGAGCAGTTCTTC
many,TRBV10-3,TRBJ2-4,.,CAISPGGGIQYF,TGTGCCATCTCACCCGGGGGAGGCATTCAGTACTTC
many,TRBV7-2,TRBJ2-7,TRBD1,CASSRAGQAAYEQYF,TGTGCCAGCAGCCGTGCGGGACAGGCAGCCTACGAGCAGTACTTC
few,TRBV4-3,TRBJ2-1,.,CASSPEWARHNEQFF,TGCGCCAGCAGCCCCGAGTGGGCGAGGCACAATGAGCAGTTCTTC
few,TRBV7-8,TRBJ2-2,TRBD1,CASSYRQGLNTGELFF,TGTGCCAGCAGCTATCGACAGGGGCTGAACACCGGGGAGCTGTTTTTT
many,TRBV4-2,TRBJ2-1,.,CASSQDAVGEQFF,TGTGCCAGCAGCCAAGATGCGGTAGGTGAGCAGTTCTTC
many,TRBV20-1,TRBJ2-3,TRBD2,CSAVGGGANTDTQYF,TGCAGTGCTGTGGGCGGGGGGGCCAACACAGATACGCAGTATTTT
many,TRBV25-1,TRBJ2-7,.,CASSEYWGLEQYF,TGTGCCAGCAGTGAATATTGGGGGCTCGAGCAGTACTTC
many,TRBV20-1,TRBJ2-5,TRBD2,CSARDLTGGIQETQYF,TGCAGTGCTAGAGATCTCACGGGGGGGATCCAAGAGACCCAGTACTTC
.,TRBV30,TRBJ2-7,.,CAWSLQGYEQYF,TGTGCCTGGAGTCTACAGGGTTACGAGCAGTACTTC
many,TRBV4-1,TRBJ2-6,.,CASSQDPGGTGGLRANVLTF,TGCGCCAGCAGCCAAGATCCGGGGGGGACAGGTGGTCTAAGGGCCAACGTCCTGACTTTC
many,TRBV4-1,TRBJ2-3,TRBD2,CASSQGTSADTQYF,TGCGCCAGCAGCCAAGGGACTAGCGCGGATACGCAGTATTTT